A selection of T cell receptor beta chains follows, all from one sample in a study of shared clonotypes between healthy human individuals. Produced via immunoSEQ multiplex PCR; TCRdb's table is partial and in-frame only. The sample consists of hundreds of thousands of clones, roughly 95% of them appearing once. Input material: naive CD8+ T cells sorted from blood. These receptors all stem from a woman younger than 45 in good health. Both conserved end residues are part of each CDR3. The D gene is left open where the match is weak. Not all rows give a size; the values are once, few, many and, for expanded clones, a class.

clone_size	cdr3_length	v_call	j_call	d_call	cdr3_aa	cdr3_nt
few	13	TRBV19	TRBJ1-2	-	CASRSGSQYGYTF	TGTGCCAGTAGATCCGGTTCGCAATATGGCTACACCTTC
-	12	TRBV11-2	TRBJ2-5	-	CASSLAEETQYF	TGTGCCAGCAGCTTAGCGGAAGAGACCCAGTACTTC
-	15	TRBV18	TRBJ2-7	-	CASSPLTTGMGEQYF	TGTGCCAGCTCACCCCTTACGACTGGGATGGGCGAGCAGTACTTC
-	14	TRBV5-4	TRBJ2-7	-	CASSLASFVNEQYF	TGTGCCAGCAGCTTGGCCAGTTTTGTCAACGAGCAGTACTTC
-	12	TRBV28	TRBJ1-5	-	CASSLGGQPQHF	TGTGCCAGCAGTTTGGGGGGACAGCCCCAGCATTTT
-	13	TRBV19	TRBJ2-7	-	CASRPSDEYEQYF	TGTGCCAGTAGACCTAGCGACGAATACGAGCAGTACTTC
-	14	TRBV9	TRBJ2-6	-	CASSPPSGANVLTF	TGTGCCAGCAGCCCCCCGTCTGGGGCCAACGTCCTGACTTTC
-	14	TRBV5-6	TRBJ2-7	-	CASSLGQLAYEQYF	TGTGCCAGCAGCTTGGGACAGTTAGCCTACGAGCAGTACTTC
once	18	TRBV28	TRBJ1-2	-	CASSPRILRQTDNYGYTF	TGTGCCAGCAGTCCAAGGATATTGCGACAGACTGATAACTATGGCTACACCTTC
-	15	TRBV5-3	TRBJ2-1	-	CARSTGGSGPDEQFF	TGTGCCAGAAGCACCGGAGGGAGCGGTCCGGATGAGCAGTTCTTC